This T cell receptor (beta chain) was identified in a study of Graves' ophthalmopathy and Graves' hyperthyroidism. Study-level results: From stable hyperthyroidism, ophthalmopathy was separated by a 13-signature model with 85% to 90% sensitivity and about 81% specificity.

CDR3 length: 14 residues. Germline V gene data show CDR1 as DFQATT and CDR2 as SNEGSKA (reference sequence). V was pared by 3 bases and J by 7 bases, with 11 bases of the junction left unmatched. The authors amplified TCR beta CDR3 regions, and they did so from RNA transcripts for repertoire sequencing. RT-PCR in the first round used HTBI primers; a second-round multiplex PCR followed. TCRdb analysed the multiplex PCR reads with MiXCR anew, one entry per CDR3 protein. The data show approximately 160,000 distinct CDR3 sequences, roughly two fifths seen once. This clonotype was recorded many times. What it binds is not known.

The chain employs TRBV20-1 and TRBJ1-2; 7 bases map to TRBD1. Specimen: peripheral blood. The TCR was taken from a man aged 30 to 45 with Graves' ophthalmopathy. The CDR3 region is CSASSMEGAGGYTF. The CDR3 DNA is TGCAGTGCTAGCTCCATGGAGGGGGCGGGTGGCTACACCTTC.